A selection of T cell receptor beta chains follows, all from one sample in a study of OX40 agonist ivuxolimab in advanced cancers. The data were produced by immunoSEQ multiplex PCR, yet TCRdb's version contains in-frame clones alone and is incomplete. The table shows 60,000 to 85,000 clones, with roughly 81% occurring only once. Source: CD4+ or CD8+ T cells sorted from blood, taken in a trial of the OX40 agonist ivuxolimab. The source of these receptors is an adult with an advanced solid tumor such as melanoma, head and neck, liver or kidney cancer. The CDR3 runs from the conserved cysteine through the conserved F or W. D genes are given only for firm matches. The size field is filled for only some rows; it gives once, few, many or a size class.

clone_size d_call j_call v_call cdr3_aa cdr3_nt
- TRBD1 TRBJ2-4 TRBV7-9 CASSLGTGGAKNIQYF TGTGCCAGCAGCTTAGGGACAGGTGGAGCCAAAAACATTCAGTACTTC
- - TRBJ2-7 TRBV6-5 CASSAWNEQYF TGTGCCAGCAGTGCGTGGAACGAGCAGTACTTC
- - TRBJ2-4 TRBV28 CASSKTGTAKNIQYF TGTGCCAGCAGTAAAACCGGGACAGCCAAAAACATTCAGTACTTC
- TRBD2 TRBJ2-1 TRBV9 CASSVGIAGNGPGFF TGTGCCAGCAGCGTAGGGATAGCGGGGAACGGACCAGGGTTCTTC
- TRBD1 TRBJ1-3 TRBV5-6 CASSLMDRAGNTIYF TGTGCCAGCAGCTTAATGGACAGGGCGGGAAACACCATATATTTT
- - TRBJ2-3 TRBV6-5 CASSYSFGGTDTQYF TGTGCCAGCAGTTACTCATTCGGGGGCACAGATACGCAGTATTTT
- - TRBJ1-1 TRBV6-5 CASNLRGGLGTEAFF TGTGCCAGCAACTTAAGAGGGGGATTGGGCACTGAAGCTTTCTTT
- - TRBJ2-7 TRBV19 CASSIEWRSRVYEQYF TGTGCCAGTAGTATAGAATGGAGGTCCCGTGTCTACGAGCAGTACTTC
- - TRBJ1-6 TRBV6-6 CASSSPNSYNSPLHF TGTGCCAGCAGTTCCCCGAACAGCTATAATTCACCCCTCCACTTT
- - TRBJ2-2 TRBV6-1 CASSERGWDPGELFF TGTGCCAGCAGTGAAAGGGGATGGGATCCCGGGGAGCTGTTTTTT
- TRBD1 TRBJ2-7 TRBV6-1 CASNLHRGPYEQYF TGTGCCAGCAACCTTCACAGGGGGCCCTACGAGCAGTACTTC
- TRBD1 TRBJ2-7 TRBV6-5 CATAFRPTGGYEQYF TGTGCCACCGCTTTTCGACCGACAGGGGGCTACGAGCAGTACTTC
few TRBD1 TRBJ1-3 TRBV11-3 CASGTGAGNTIYF TGTGCCAGCGGGACAGGGGCTGGAAACACCATATATTTT
- - TRBJ1-1 TRBV6-1 CASREMTGGAKNTEAFF TGTGCCAGCAGGGAAATGACAGGAGGTGCGAAGAACACTGAAGCTTTCTTT
- - TRBJ1-2 TRBV29-1 CSVTSVSGEHYGYTF TGCAGCGTTACGTCGGTTTCTGGGGAACACTATGGCTACACCTTC
- TRBD2 TRBJ2-7 TRBV18 CASSPQREAGEQYF TGTGCCAGCTCACCCCAGCGGGAGGCTGGGGAGCAGTACTTC
- - TRBJ1-1 TRBV5-1 CASSLEGGVTEAFF TGCGCCAGCAGCTTGGAGGGCGGTGTCACTGAAGCTTTCTTT
- TRBD1 TRBJ1-1 TRBV10-3 CAISARTGVGNTEAFF TGTGCCATCAGCGCACGTACAGGGGTTGGGAACACTGAAGCTTTCTTT
- - TRBJ1-2 TRBV9 CASSVDPQVGGYTF TGTGCCAGCAGCGTAGACCCGCAAGTGGGGGGCTACACCTTC
many - TRBJ1-4 TRBV19 CASKRLGDEKLFF TGTGCCAGTAAGAGGCTTGGGGATGAAAAACTGTTTTTT
- - TRBJ1-5 TRBV6-1 CASSERSNQPQHF TGTGCCAGCAGTGAAAGGAGCAATCAGCCCCAGCATTTT
- TRBD1 TRBJ1-2 TRBV7-9 CASSSPRGQGYGYTF TGTGCCAGCAGCTCCCCCAGGGGGCAGGGCTATGGCTACACCTTC
- - TRBJ1-1 TRBV5-1 CASSLEGTSNTEAFF TGCGCCAGCAGCTTGGAGGGGACATCGAACACTGAAGCTTTCTTT
- - TRBJ2-2 TRBV10-3 CAISETTRGGPGELFF TGTGCCATCAGTGAGACCACCCGTGGGGGTCCCGGGGAGCTGTTTTTT
- - TRBJ1-4 TRBV2 CASSVRLWEKLFF TGTGCCAGCAGTGTCAGGCTTTGGGAAAAACTGTTTTTT
- - TRBJ2-7 TRBV11-2 CASSHNLGPRQVYEQYF TGTGCCAGCAGCCACAATCTCGGTCCTCGACAGGTCTACGAGCAGTACTTC
- - TRBJ2-2 TRBV14 CASSQNWVQGELFF TGTGCCAGCAGCCAAAATTGGGTCCAGGGGGAGCTGTTTTTT
- - TRBJ1-1 TRBV9 CASSVEQATEAFF TGTGCCAGCAGCGTAGAACAGGCCACTGAAGCTTTCTTT
- - TRBJ2-2 TRBV6-6 CASNDSPNTGELFF TGTGCCAGCAATGACAGTCCGAACACCGGGGAGCTGTTTTTT
- - TRBJ2-2 TRBV7-9 CASSSHPRESNTGELFF TGTGCCAGCAGCTCTCATCCCAGGGAGTCGAACACCGGGGAGCTGTTTTTT
- - TRBJ1-1 TRBV4-1 CASSQVSGGTTEAFF TGCGCCAGCAGCCAAGTCTCGGGGGGAACCACTGAAGCTTTCTTT
- - TRBJ1-2 TRBV5-1 CASSHDGQWNTGYTF TGCGCCAGCAGCCATGACGGACAGTGGAACACTGGCTACACCTTC
- - TRBJ1-2 TRBV18 CASSPQGSGGYTF TGTGCCAGCTCACCCCAGGGATCGGGTGGCTACACCTTC
- - TRBJ1-3 TRBV30 CAWSVHWNTIYF TGTGCCTGGAGTGTACATTGGAACACCATATATTTT
once - TRBJ2-3 TRBV7-8 CASSSNPSKRSTDTQYF TGTGCCAGCAGCTCCAACCCCTCGAAGCGCTCCACAGATACGCAGTATTTT
- - TRBJ1-5 TRBV27 CASSLRAGTGNQPQHF TGTGCCAGCAGTTTAAGGGCGGGGACGGGCAATCAGCCCCAGCATTTT
- - TRBJ1-4 TRBV2 CASSRTAATNEKLFF TGTGCCAGCAGCCGGACAGCTGCAACTAATGAAAAACTGTTTTTT
- TRBD1 TRBJ2-1 TRBV13 CASSPQGALGEQFF TGTGCCAGCAGCCCCCAGGGGGCTCTGGGTGAGCAGTTCTTC
few TRBD1 TRBJ2-3 TRBV30 CAWNKGTGVGDTQYF TGTGCCTGGAACAAGGGGACAGGGGTTGGAGATACGCAGTATTTT
- - TRBJ2-6 TRBV28 CASSLWTASISGANVLTF TGTGCCAGCAGTTTATGGACAGCCTCTATCTCTGGGGCCAACGTCCTGACTTTC
once - TRBJ1-2 TRBV4-1 CASSQEYMTDRALSSGYTF TGCGCCAGCAGCCAAGAATATATGACAGATCGGGCTTTATCCTCCGGCTACACCTTC
- - TRBJ2-5 TRBV2 CASSPEVRQETQYF TGTGCCAGCAGTCCCGAGGTGAGACAAGAGACCCAGTACTTC
- - TRBJ2-1 TRBV27 CASSLNGRSSYNEQFF TGTGCCAGCAGTTTAAATGGGCGGAGCTCCTACAATGAGCAGTTCTTC
- - TRBJ1-5 TRBV27 CASSFTFNQPQHF TGTGCCAGCAGTTTCACGTTTAATCAGCCCCAGCATTTT
- - TRBJ1-3 TRBV5-1 CASSTQGQGNTIYF TGCGCCAGCAGCACACAGGGTCAAGGAAACACCATATATTTT